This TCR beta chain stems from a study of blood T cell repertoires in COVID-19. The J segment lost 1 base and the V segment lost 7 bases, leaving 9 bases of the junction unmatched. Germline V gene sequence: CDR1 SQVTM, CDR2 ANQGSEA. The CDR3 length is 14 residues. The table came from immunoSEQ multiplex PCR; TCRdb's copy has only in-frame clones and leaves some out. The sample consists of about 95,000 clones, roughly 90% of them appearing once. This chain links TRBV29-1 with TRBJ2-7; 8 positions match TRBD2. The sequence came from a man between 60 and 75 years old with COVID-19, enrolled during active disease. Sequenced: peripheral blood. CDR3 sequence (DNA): TGCAGCGGCACCCTAGCGGGTCCTTCCTACGAGCAGTACTTC. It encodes CSGTLAGPSYEQYF.